Following are 11 T cell receptor beta chains from one sample sequenced in a study. Cells sorted as Tregs were CD4+, CD25+ and CD127-/low. TCRdb fed the 5' RACE reads into MiXCR, producing one record per CDR3 protein. Among some 40,000 distinct CDR3 sequences, 22% were seen once, and the ten largest hold over 3.5%. Sequencing was performed on Tregs sorted from a lymph node. The receptors stem from a female donor with breast cancer.

On this clonotype: The junction differs from germline at one of its ends, possibly a read error. The chain combines TRBV12-3 or TRBV12-4 with TRBJ2-2; D remains ambiguous. The CDR3 length is 15 residues. The CDR3 loop reads CAGSYSSLNTGELFF. The CDR3 coding sequence is TGTGCCGGCAGTTACTCCTCCCTGAACACCGGGGAGCTGTTTTTT.

This clonotype has just a few counts. The gene calls are TRBV4-1 and TRBJ1-2, with 7 bases aligning to TRBD1. The germline CDR1 and CDR2 sequences are MGHRA and YSYEKL. V gave up 4 bases and J gave up 7 bases; unmatched junction bases: 15. This CDR3 comprises 16 residues. The CDR3 loop is CASSRPRGQGTSGYTF. The CDR3 nucleotides are TGCGCCAGCAGCCGCCCGAGGGGGCAGGGTACCAGTGGCTACACCTTC.

This clonotype showed up many times. The chain has TRBV9 and TRBJ1-2, with D unclear. The germline V gene encodes CDR1 SGDLS and CDR2 YYNGEE. The CDR3 is 14 amino acids. With 0 bases removed from V and 8 bases from J, the gap between germline ends came to 14 bases. As DNA, the CDR3 is TGTGCCAGCAGCGTAGCTTCGCAGGTGGGAGGCTACACCTTC. Translation gives CASSVASQVGGYTF.

In this sample, this clonotype turned up many times. The rearrangement uses TRBV20-1 and TRBJ2-3; D ambiguous. The CDR3 is 15 amino acids. V shed 3 bases and J shed 0 bases, with 13 bases lying between them. Germline CDR1 reads DFQATT; CDR2 reads SNEGSKA (reference sequence). This CDR3 is CSASAAVSSTDTQYF. In nucleotides, the CDR3 is TGCAGTGCTAGCGCCGCGGTGTCTAGCACAGATACGCAGTATTTT.

This clonotype was picked up a small number of times. V is TRBV7-2 and J is TRBJ2-2, with D perhaps matching TRBD2 (5 bases). In germline, CDR1 is SGHTA, CDR2 FQGNSA. CDR3 length equals 14 residues. V lost 5 bases and J lost 2, with 9 bases in between. The CDR3 here is CASSPGFNTGELFF. The CDR3 region has the DNA TGTGCCAGCAGCCCGGGGTTCAACACCGGGGAGCTGTTTTTT.

About this clonotype itself: Just one base apart from a much larger clone, this may be a read error. This rearrangement joins TRBV4-3 to TRBJ2-1, with D perhaps TRBD1 (6 bases). Germline V gene sequence: CDR1 LGHNA, CDR2 YSLEER. Trimming cost V 7 bases and J 2 bases, with 12 bases left between them. The CDR3 totals 14 residues. CDR3 nucleotide sequence: TGCGCCAGCACGCCGGACAGCCCCTACAATGAGCAGTTCTTC. It yields the protein CASTPDSPYNEQFF.

This clonotype has just a few counts. The chain combines TRBV13 with TRBJ2-7, with a weak D call TRBD2 (5 bases). This CDR3 spans 13 amino acids. CDR1 is PRHDT, CDR2 FYEKMQ, per germline (reference sequence). Between the trimmed V and J ends, which lost 0 bases and 7 bases, there was a span of 10 bases. This chain's CDR3 is CASSLGPSGEQYF. DNA for the CDR3: TGTGCCAGCAGCTTAGGTCCGTCGGGGGAGCAGTACTTC.

With regard to this clonotype: One base away lies a much larger clone, so this may be a sequencing read error. J is TRBJ2-5 and V is TRBV5-1, with unresolved D. Per germline, CDR1 SGHRS and CDR2 YFSETQ. This CDR3 spans 12 amino acids. CDR3 amino acids: CASSFAMETRYF. The CDR3 DNA sequence: TGCGCCAGCAGCTTTGCAATGGAGACCCGGTACTTC.

On this clonotype itself: A much larger clone lies one base from this, so it may be a read error. The chain couples TRBV20-1 to TRBJ1-2; D not certain. V shed 2 bases and J shed 0 bases, with 4 bases lying between them. Germline V lookup: CDR1 DFQATT, CDR2 SNEGSKA (reference sequence). This CDR3 comprises 12 residues. CDR3 DNA: TGCAGTGCTAGACGGGCTAACTATGGCTACACCTTC. The encoded protein is CSARRANYGYTF.

The sample holds one count of this clonotype. This chain connects TRBV7-2 to TRBJ2-1, with 9 bases matching TRBD2. The CDR3 covers 20 residues. In germline, CDR1 is SGHTA, CDR2 FQGNSA. V lost 4 bases and J lost 1; bases outside the gene matches: 17. Written as DNA, the CDR3 is TGTACCAGCAGCTACCCTAGAAGGGCGGGAGGGCCCTCGTCCTACAATGAGCAGTTCTTC. This gives the protein CTSSYPRRAGGPSSYNEQFF. Complete variable domain (other parts from reference TRBV7-2 and TRBJ2-1): GAGVSQSPSNKVTEKGKDVELRCDPISGHTALYWYRQSLGQGLEFLIYFQGNSAPDKSGLPSDRFSAERTGGSVSTLTIQRTQQEDSAVYLCTSSYPRRAGGPSSYNEQFFGPGTRLTVL.

The rearrangement links TRBV4-1 to TRBJ2-1, with TRBD2 identical over 14 bases. With V trimmed by 4 bases and J by 7 bases, 3 bases remained unmatched. This CDR3 contains 15 residues. Per germline, CDR1 MGHRA and CDR2 YSYEKL. The CDR3 protein is CASSRGTSGRNEQFF. CDR3 nucleotide sequence: TGCGCCAGCAGCCGAGGGACTAGCGGGAGAAATGAGCAGTTCTTC.